This paragraph covers one T cell receptor (beta chain) sequence. This sample was taken from a study of somatic mutations in cytotoxic T cells in rheumatoid arthritis. Blood donors of median age roughly 56 years (range about 20-75), about 54% of them female, formed the healthy controls. CDR1 SGHRS and CDR2 YFSETQ come from the germline V gene. The CDR3 sequence is 16 residues long. V lost 1 base and J lost 4; bases outside the gene matches: 9. The table came from immunoSEQ multiplex PCR; TCRdb's copy has only in-frame clones and leaves some out. The profile covers 9,500 to 15,000 clones, with roughly four fifths appearing a single time and more than 13% taken by the ten largest.

The specimen sequenced was CD8+ T cells sorted from blood. The sequence was collected from a woman in her sixties in good health. The chain has TRBV5-1 and TRBJ1-1, with 8 bases aligning to TRBD1. The CDR3 sequence is CASSLKGPQGATEAFF. In nucleotides, the CDR3 is TGCGCCAGCAGCTTGAAGGGGCCTCAGGGGGCCACTGAAGCTTTCTTT.